This T cell receptor beta chain was found in a study of T-cell memory formation after mild COVID-19. TCRdb reprocessed the 5' RACE reads with MiXCR, giving one entry per CDR3 protein. The repertoire includes about 350,000 distinct CDR3 sequences, roughly 13% of them detected once, and about 24% sits in the top ten. This receptor was obtained from a man aged 18-30 years who had mild COVID-19 (a few samples of this study predate the infection). Cell type and time point are not known. What was sequenced was PBMCs or a T cell subset sorted from them (not recorded which).

The CDR3 loop is CASSSQISGNTIYF. The CDR3 nucleotides read TGTGCCAGCAGCTCCCAAATCTCTGGAAACACCATATATTTT. This chain joins TRBV7-2 and TRBJ1-3; D not certain. The CDR3 loop spans 14 amino acids. Germline V gives CDR1 SGHTA, CDR2 FQGNSA. V was pared by 4 bases and J by 0 bases, with 7 bases between.